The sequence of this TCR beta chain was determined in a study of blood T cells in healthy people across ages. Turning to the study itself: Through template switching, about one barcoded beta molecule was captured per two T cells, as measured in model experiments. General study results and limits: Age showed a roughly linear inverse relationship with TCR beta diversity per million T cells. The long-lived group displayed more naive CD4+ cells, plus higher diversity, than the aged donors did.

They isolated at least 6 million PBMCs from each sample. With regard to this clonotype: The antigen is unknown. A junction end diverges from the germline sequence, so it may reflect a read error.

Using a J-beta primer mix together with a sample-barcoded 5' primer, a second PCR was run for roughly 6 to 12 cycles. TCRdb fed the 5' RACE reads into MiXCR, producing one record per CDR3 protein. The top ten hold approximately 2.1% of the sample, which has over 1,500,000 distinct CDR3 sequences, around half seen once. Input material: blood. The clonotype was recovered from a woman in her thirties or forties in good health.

CDR3 sequence reads: CATVRQEYNEQFF. Here the CDR3 DNA reads TGCGCCACAGTAAGACAGGAGTACAATGAGCAGTTCTTC. The rearrangement links TRBV6-2 or TRBV6-3 to TRBJ2-1; D might be TRBD1 (6 bases). This CDR3 has 13 residues. Germline V gene lookup returns CDR1 MNHEY and CDR2 SVGEGT.